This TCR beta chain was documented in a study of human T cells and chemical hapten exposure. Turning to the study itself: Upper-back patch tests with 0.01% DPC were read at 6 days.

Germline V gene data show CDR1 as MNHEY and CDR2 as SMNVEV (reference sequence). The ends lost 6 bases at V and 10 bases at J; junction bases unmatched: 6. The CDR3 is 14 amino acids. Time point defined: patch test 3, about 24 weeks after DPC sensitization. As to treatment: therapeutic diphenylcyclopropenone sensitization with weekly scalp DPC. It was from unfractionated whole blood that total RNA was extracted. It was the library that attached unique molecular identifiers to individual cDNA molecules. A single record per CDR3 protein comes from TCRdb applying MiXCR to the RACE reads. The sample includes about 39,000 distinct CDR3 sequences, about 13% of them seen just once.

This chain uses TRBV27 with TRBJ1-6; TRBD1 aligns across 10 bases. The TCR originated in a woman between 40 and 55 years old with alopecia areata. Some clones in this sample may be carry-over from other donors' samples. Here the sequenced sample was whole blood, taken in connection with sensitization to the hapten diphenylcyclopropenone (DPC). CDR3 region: CASRLDRGNSPLHF. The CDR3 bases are TGTGCCAGCAGGCTGGACAGGGGGAACTCACCCCTCCACTTT.